These T cell receptor beta chains were read from a single sample in a study of shared clonotypes between healthy human individuals. Clones were sequenced by immunoSEQ multiplex PCR, and TCRdb holds only the in-frame ones, with some missing. The sample lists a few hundred thousand clones, around 97% occurring once. The sequencing input was naive CD4+ T cells sorted from blood. The origin of the receptors is a woman in her twenties or thirties in good health. The conserved cysteine and the conserved F or W are not part of the CDR3 here. Not all rows give a size; the values are once, few, many and, for expanded clones, a class.

V gene	clone size	J gene	CDR3 protein
TRBV5-1	.	TRBJ1-2	ASSLGTANYGYT
TRBV9	.	TRBJ1-1	ASSPSRPGTNTEAF
TRBV4-2	.	TRBJ1-1	ASSQLGTGSTEAF
TRBV5-1	.	TRBJ1-1	ASSYQGITEAF
TRBV4-1	.	TRBJ2-3	ASSQGGLAGGPGVTDTQY
TRBV4-2	few	TRBJ1-4	ASSHEDEKLF
TRBV10-3	.	TRBJ2-3	AIGSSNTDTQY
TRBV6-1	once	TRBJ2-1	ASIEGSEASEQF
TRBV7-2	.	TRBJ1-4	ASRLRWDNEKLF
TRBV10-3	.	TRBJ2-4	AISESSGREGIQY
TRBV28	.	TRBJ1-2	ASSFAGYGYT
TRBV27	.	TRBJ2-7	ACNPGTGKFYEQY
TRBV4-2	.	TRBJ2-1	ASSGVLVNEQF
TRBV5-1	.	TRBJ2-2	ASSSLAGGTGELF
TRBV5-6	.	TRBJ2-7	ASSHRLGVAREQY
TRBV28	.	TRBJ1-5	ASSLTPGISNQPQH
TRBV4-1	.	TRBJ2-2	ASSREIGVTGSTGELF
TRBV7-2	.	TRBJ1-2	ASSYTSGDYGYT
TRBV5-1	.	TRBJ2-7	ASSQNGQHDYEQY